This T cell receptor (beta chain) was recorded in a study of blood T cell repertoires in COVID-19. Profiled with immunoSEQ multiplex PCR; TCRdb holds only in-frame clones, not every one. The data contain over 120,000 clones, about four fifths of them singletons. The clonotype was recovered from a woman aged 65 to 85 with COVID-19, enrolled during active disease. The sample comprised peripheral blood.

The CDR3 DNA is TGTGCCAGCAATCGCCTCCAGACCGCGGATTCACCCCTCCACTTT. Its protein is CASNRLQTADSPLHF. V usage is TRBV6-5 and J usage is TRBJ1-6; D call uncertain. Trimming left V 7 bases short and J 8 bases short, with 18 bases between. The CDR3 extends over 15 amino acids. Germline V CDR1 and CDR2: MNHEY, SVGAGI.